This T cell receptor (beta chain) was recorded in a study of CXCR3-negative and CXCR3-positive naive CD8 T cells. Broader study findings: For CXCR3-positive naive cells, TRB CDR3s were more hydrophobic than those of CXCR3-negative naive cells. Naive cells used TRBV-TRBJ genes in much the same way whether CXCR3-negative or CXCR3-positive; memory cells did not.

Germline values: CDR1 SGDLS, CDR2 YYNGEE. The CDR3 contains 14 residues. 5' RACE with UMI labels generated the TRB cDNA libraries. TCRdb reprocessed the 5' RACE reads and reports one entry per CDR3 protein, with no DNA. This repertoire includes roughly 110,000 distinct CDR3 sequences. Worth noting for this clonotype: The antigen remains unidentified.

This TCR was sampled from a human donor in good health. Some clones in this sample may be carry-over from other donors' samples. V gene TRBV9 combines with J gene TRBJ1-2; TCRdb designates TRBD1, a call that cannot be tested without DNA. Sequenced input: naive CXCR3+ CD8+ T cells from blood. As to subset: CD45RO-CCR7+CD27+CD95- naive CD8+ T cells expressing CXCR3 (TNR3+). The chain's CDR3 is CASRGTGGNYGYTF.